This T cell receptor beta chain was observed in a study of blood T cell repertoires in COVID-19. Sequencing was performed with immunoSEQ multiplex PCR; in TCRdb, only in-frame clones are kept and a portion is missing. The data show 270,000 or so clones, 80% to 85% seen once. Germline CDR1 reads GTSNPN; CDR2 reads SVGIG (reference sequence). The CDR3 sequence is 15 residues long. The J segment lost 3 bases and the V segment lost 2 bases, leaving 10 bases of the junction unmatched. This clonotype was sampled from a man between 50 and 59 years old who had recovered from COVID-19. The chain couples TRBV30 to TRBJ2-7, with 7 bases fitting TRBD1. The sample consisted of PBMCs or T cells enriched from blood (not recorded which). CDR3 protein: CAWSTRDSELYEQYF. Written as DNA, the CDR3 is TGTGCCTGGAGTACCCGGGACAGCGAACTCTACGAGCAGTACTTC.